The 25 T cell receptor beta chains below all came from one sample that was sequenced in a study of shared clonotypes between healthy human individuals. Only in-frame clones appear in the TCRdb table, and some are missing; sequencing was by immunoSEQ multiplex PCR. Here the sample spans more than 400,000 clones, 81% being singletons. Sequencing used PBMCs. The receptors come from a woman aged 40-49 years in good health. Some clones in this sample may be carry-over from other donors' samples.

The chain couples TRBV27 to TRBJ1-3; no reliable D call. Germline CDR1 and CDR2: MNHEY and SMNVEV (reference sequence). V lost 3 bases and J lost 2, with 5 bases in between. The CDR3 covers 13 residues. CDR3 protein: CASSFGPGNTIYF. CDR3 nucleotide sequence: TGTGCCAGCAGTTTCGGCCCTGGAAACACCATATATTTT.

The gene calls are TRBV28 and TRBJ1-2, with 11 nucleotides matching TRBD1. The V segment lost 2 bases and the J segment 5 bases; nucleotides outside the gene matches: 13. Per germline, CDR1 MDHEN and CDR2 SYDVKM. The CDR3 consists of 18 residues. Written as DNA, the CDR3 is TGTGCCAGCAGTTTACGTCATGGACAGGGGGCGATTCGGTATGGCTACACCTTC. This sequence encodes CASSLRHGQGAIRYGYTF.

This chain links TRBV30 with TRBJ2-3, with TRBD2 matching 7 bases. The V gene's germline CDR1 is GTSNPN and CDR2 SVGIG (reference sequence). The V gene end was trimmed by 3 bases and the J gene end by 4 bases; junction bases not matched to a gene: 7. This CDR3 region has 14 residues. The CDR3 region is CAWRVGGSADTQYF. The CDR3 DNA reads as TGTGCCTGGAGAGTGGGCGGGAGTGCAGATACGCAGTATTTT.

The V gene is TRBV7-9, the J gene TRBJ2-3, with 8 bases fitting TRBD1. In germline, CDR1 is SEHNR, CDR2 FQNEAQ (reference sequence). The CDR3 has 15 amino acids. Losses at the gene ends were 1 base for V and 8 bases for J; bases not matched to a gene: 8. CDR3 sequence reads: CASSLGSGGEGTQYF. DNA for the CDR3: TGTGCCAGCAGCTTAGGGTCAGGGGGCGAAGGTACGCAGTATTTT.

This clone was seen a few times. This rearrangement joins TRBV5-1 to TRBJ2-3; D is perhaps TRBD1 or TRBD2 (5 bases each). The length of the CDR3 is 14 residues. Germline V gene data show CDR1 as SGHRS and CDR2 as YFSETQ. V shed 0 bases and J shed 5 bases, with 10 bases lying between them. The DNA of the CDR3 is TGCGCCAGCAGCTTGGGGGGGAGTCGAGATACGCAGTATTTT. It codes for CASSLGGSRDTQYF.

Notes on this clone: A far larger clone is off by one base, so a read error is likely. The same CDR3 also results from other DNA sequences found in this sample. The chain combines TRBV28 with TRBJ1-5, with a possible D match to TRBD1 (6 bases). The germline gives CDR1 MDHEN, CDR2 SYDVKM. This CDR3 spans 14 amino acids. Trimming left V 8 bases short and J 5 bases short, with 16 bases between. Here the CDR3 reads CASLLRGRDQPQHF. For the CDR3, the DNA is TGTGCCAGCCTACTCCGGGGGCGGGATCAGCCCCAGCATTTT.

V usage is TRBV7-6 and J usage is TRBJ2-2; D not resolved. Germline lookup yields CDR1 SGHVS and CDR2 FNYEAQ. The V gene lost 1 base and the J gene lost 6 bases, with 15 bases spanning the gap. CDR3 length: 16 amino acids. The CDR3: CASSLGTLPLAGELFF. The CDR3 bases are TGTGCCAGCAGCTTAGGGACCCTACCACTTGCCGGGGAGCTGTTTTTT.

As regards this clone: This likely stems from a read error, as it lies one base from a far larger clone. The chain is built from TRBV30 and TRBJ1-2, with D tentatively TRBD1 (5 bases). This CDR3 has 12 amino acids. Germline CDR1 reads GTSNPN; CDR2 reads SVGIG (reference sequence). The CDR3 region has the DNA TGTGCGTACCGGGACGGTAACTATTGCTACACCTTC. Amino acids: CAYRDGNYCYTF.

The gene calls are TRBV29-1 and TRBJ2-1, with a possible D match to TRBD1 (6 bases). The CDR3 covers 15 residues. Germline CDR1 reads SQVTM; CDR2 reads ANQGSEA. V dropped 2 bases and J dropped 6 bases, with 17 bases sitting between them. The CDR3 sequence is CSVETVRGAINEQFF. The CDR3, as DNA: TGCAGCGTTGAAACCGTCAGGGGCGCAATCAATGAGCAGTTCTTC.

Details on this clone: This is likely an artifact of a read error, given a far larger clone one base away. The chain joins TRBV5-4 to TRBJ2-1, with a tentative D call TRBD2 (7 bases). CDR1 is SGHNT and CDR2 is YYREEE in the germline V gene (reference sequence). The CDR3 consists of 13 residues. V lost 4 bases and J 9 bases, leaving 14 bases between the germline ends. Here the CDR3 DNA reads TGTGCCAGCAGCCTGAGCGGGACAACTGAGCAGTTCTTC. It codes for CASSLSGTTEQFF. The variable domain in full, completed from reference TRBV5-4 and TRBJ2-1, reads ETGVTQSPTHLIKTRGQQVTLRCSSQSGHNTVSWYQQALGQGPQFIFQYYREEENGRGNFPPRFSGLQFPNYSSELNVNALELDDSALYLCASSLSGTTEQFFGPGTRLTVL.

Details on this clone: A read error is the likely source, as a far larger clone sits one nucleotide away. The rearrangement uses TRBV11-1 and TRBJ2-1; TRBD2 matches at 8 bases. Germline V lookup: CDR1 SGHAT, CDR2 FQDESV (reference sequence). CDR3 size: 14 residues. With 2 bases clipped from V and 6 bases from J, the junction kept 3 bases outside the gene matches. CDR3 DNA: TGTGCCAGCAGCTTACCAGCGGGAGTCAATGAGCAGTTCTTC. Its protein product is CASSLPAGVNEQFF.

With regard to this clone: This specimen includes other DNA sequences encoding the same CDR3. This sequence joins TRBV7-2 and TRBJ2-7, with 7 bases matching TRBD2. V dropped 0 bases and J dropped 1; count of bases not matched to a gene: 0. Germline-derived CDR1 and CDR2 are SGHTA and FQGNSA. This CDR3 is 14 amino acids long. This CDR3 reads CASSLAGGSYEQYF. The DNA of the CDR3 is TGTGCCAGCAGCTTAGCGGGGGGGTCCTACGAGCAGTACTTC. Supplemented by reference TRBV7-2 and TRBJ2-7, the full variable domain reads GAGVSQSPSNKVTEKGKDVELRCDPISGHTALYWYRQSLGQGLEFLIYFQGNSAPDKSGLPSDRFSAERTGGSVSTLTIQRTQQEDSAVYLCASSLAGGSYEQYFGPGTRLTVT.

A remark on this clone: The sample has other DNA sequences that encode this CDR3 too. V and J are TRBV6-5 and TRBJ2-7, with 9 nucleotides matching TRBD1. With 5 bases clipped from V and 2 bases from J, the junction kept 1 base outside the gene matches. Germline V CDR1 and CDR2: MNHEY, SVGAGI. This CDR3 is built from 13 residues. The CDR3 loop is CASSRTGAYEQYF. DNA for the CDR3: TGTGCCAGCAGTCGGACAGGGGCCTACGAGCAGTACTTC.

V and J are TRBV11-1 and TRBJ1-1; 7 bases map to TRBD1. The CDR3 consists of 15 residues. The V gene end was trimmed by 1 base and the J gene end by 4 bases; junction bases not matched to a gene: 6. Germline CDR1 and CDR2: SGHAT and FQDESV (reference sequence). DNA of the CDR3: TGTGCCAGCAGCTTAGAGGCTGCAGGGGGCACTGAAGCTTTCTTT. This sequence encodes CASSLEAAGGTEAFF.

This clone was found a few times. The chain employs TRBV7-9 and TRBJ2-7; D perhaps matches TRBD2 (6 bases). The germline CDR1 and CDR2 sequences are SEHNR and FQNEAQ (reference sequence). Trimming took off 6 bases at V and 4 bases at J, with 13 bases between the two ends. This CDR3 is built from 13 residues. The CDR3 loop reads CASSRGTEYEQYF. The CDR3 region has the DNA TGTGCCAGCAGTCGAGGGACTGAGTACGAGCAGTACTTC.

J is TRBJ2-2 and V is TRBV7-8; 9 bases are shared with TRBD2. Losses at the gene ends were 9 bases for V and 5 bases for J; bases not matched to a gene: 4. From germline, CDR1 is SGHVS and CDR2 FQNEAQ. The CDR3 contains 13 residues. CDR3 region: CASSGSWTGELFF. The CDR3 DNA reads TGTGCCAGTAGCGGGAGTTGGACCGGGGAGCTGTTTTTT.

The V gene is TRBV5-1, the J gene TRBJ2-1, with TRBD1 matching over 11 bases. The CDR3 has 15 residues. Germline values: CDR1 SGHRS, CDR2 YFSETQ. V was clipped by 5 bases and J by 9 bases; unmatched bases: 10. In nucleotides, the CDR3 is TGCGCCAGCAGGACCCCGGGACAGGGGGGTGGTGAGCAGTTCTTC. This encodes CASRTPGQGGGEQFF.

Notes on this clone: This sequence is one base from a far larger clone and is likely a read error. The chain combines TRBV6-1 with TRBJ2-5, with a possible D match to TRBD1 (6 bases). V was trimmed by 3 bases and J by 7 bases, leaving 12 bases between them. Germline CDR1 is MNHNS and CDR2 is SASEGT. CDR3 length: 13 amino acids. CDR3 in DNA: TGTGCCAGCAGTGACAGGGTCAGGGGGACCCAGTACTTC. Its protein is CASSDRVRGTQYF.

The J gene is TRBJ2-5, the V gene TRBV5-6; D remains unclear. This CDR3 is built from 13 residues. V was clipped by 0 bases and J by 1 base, with 4 bases between them. Per germline, CDR1 SGHDT and CDR2 YYEEEE. The CDR3: CASSLDLQETQYF. CDR3 in DNA: TGTGCCAGCAGCTTGGACCTCCAAGAGACCCAGTACTTC. The full variable domain, its missing parts supplied by reference TRBV5-6 and TRBJ2-5, is DAGVTQSPTHLIKTRGQQVTLRCSPKSGHDTVSWYQQALGQGPQFIFQYYEEEERQRGNFPDRFSGHQFPNYSSELNVNALLLGDSALYLCASSLDLQETQYFGPGTRLLVL.

The chain has TRBV30 and TRBJ1-5; D may be TRBD1 (5 bases). The germline gives CDR1 GTSNPN, CDR2 SVGIG (reference sequence). The CDR3 extends over 14 amino acids. V was clipped by 4 bases and J by 1 base, with 11 bases between them. CDR3 DNA sequence: TGTGCCTGGAATCCGAGGGGAAGCAATCAGCCCCAGCATTTT. Its translation: CAWNPRGSNQPQHF. Drawing the rest from reference TRBV30 and TRBJ1-5, the complete variable domain is SQTIHQWPATLVQPVGSPLSLECTVEGTSNPNLYWYRQAAGRGLQLLFYSVGIGQISSEVPQNLSASRPQDRQFILSSKKLLLSDSGFYLCAWNPRGSNQPQHFGDGTRLSIL.

This CDR3 is CASSPGLEQFF. In nucleotides, the CDR3 is TGTGCCAGCAGCCCCGGACTAGAGCAGTTCTTC. The gene calls are TRBV11-3 and TRBJ2-1; the D gene is possibly TRBD2 (6 bases). This CDR3 spans 11 amino acids. V was shortened by 5 bases and J by 10 bases, with 9 bases between the two germline ends. The germline CDR1 and CDR2 sequences are SGHNT and YENEEA.

The V gene is TRBV9, the J gene TRBJ2-5; TRBD1 or TRBD2 may be the D gene (5 bases each). The CDR3 sequence is 15 residues long. In germline, CDR1 is SGDLS, CDR2 YYNGEE. V was cut by 0 bases and J by 5 bases, with 14 bases left in between. CDR3 protein: CASSVEGRDGETQYF. CDR3 DNA: TGTGCCAGCAGCGTAGAGGGTAGGGACGGGGAGACCCAGTACTTC.

The V gene is TRBV29-1, the J gene TRBJ2-1; perhaps TRBD2 as D (6 bases). This CDR3 spans 15 amino acids. Germline V gene data show CDR1 as SQVTM and CDR2 as ANQGSEA. V lost 5 bases and J 8 bases, leaving 22 bases between the germline ends. The CDR3 sequence is CSVFPKGGLSDEQFF. CDR3 DNA: TGCAGCGTTTTCCCCAAGGGAGGCCTCTCGGATGAGCAGTTCTTC.

For this clone: Other DNA sequences in the same sample also yield this CDR3. The rearrangement joins TRBV11-2 to TRBJ2-2, with no clear D. The germline V gene has CDR1 SGHAT and CDR2 FQNNGV. The length of the CDR3 is 14 residues. Trimming shortened V by 3 bases and J by 4 bases, and 9 bases separated the two germline ends. DNA for the CDR3: TGTGCCAGCAGCTTGGCGCGGAGCACCGGGGAGCTGTTTTTT. Amino acid sequence: CASSLARSTGELFF.

Worth noting for this clone: This is likely an artifact of a read error, given a far larger clone one base away. This chain uses TRBV10-2 with TRBJ2-7, with a tentative D call TRBD2 (6 bases). The CDR3 runs 12 residues. Germline assignment: CDR1 WSHSY and CDR2 SAAADI. CDR3 in DNA: TGCGCCAGCCACGGGAGCTCCTACGGGCAGTACTTC. Its translation: CASHGSSYGQYF.